This T cell receptor (beta chain) was sequenced for a study of OX40 agonist ivuxolimab in advanced cancers. Study-level information: Patients were treated with ivuxolimab, an agonistic anti-OX40 (CD134) antibody. Dose-escalation patients had hepatocellular carcinoma, melanoma, renal cell or head and neck cancer.

Assay: immunoSEQ multiplex PCR; the TCRdb copy retains only in-frame clones and omits some. The sample lists roughly 20,000 clones, 70% to 80% occurring once. The sequence was obtained from an adult with an advanced solid tumor such as melanoma, head and neck, liver or kidney cancer. Sample: CD4+ or CD8+ T cells sorted from blood, taken in a trial of the OX40 agonist ivuxolimab.

In DNA, the CDR3 is TGTGCCAGTAGTACTGGACAGGGTCTTATTTTCGACGAGCAGTACTTC. This codes for CASSTGQGLIFDEQYF. The chain uses TRBV19 and TRBJ2-7, with 8 bases lining up with TRBD1. The CDR3 covers 16 residues. Losses at the gene ends were 4 bases for V and 5 bases for J; bases not matched to a gene: 13. In germline, CDR1 is LNHDA, CDR2 SQIVND (reference sequence).